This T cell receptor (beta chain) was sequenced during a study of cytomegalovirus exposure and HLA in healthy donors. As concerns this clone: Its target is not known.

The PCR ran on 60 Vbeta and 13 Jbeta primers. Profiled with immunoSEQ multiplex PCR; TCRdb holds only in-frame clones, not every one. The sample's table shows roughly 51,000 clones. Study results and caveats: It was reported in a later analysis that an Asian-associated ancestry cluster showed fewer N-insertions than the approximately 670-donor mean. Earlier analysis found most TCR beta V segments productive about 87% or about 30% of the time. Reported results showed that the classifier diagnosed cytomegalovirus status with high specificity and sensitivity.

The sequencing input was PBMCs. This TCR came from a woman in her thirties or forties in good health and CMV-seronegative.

CDR3 region: CASSPGQQEAQHF. The CDR3 nucleotides are TGTGCCAGCAGTCCGGGACAGCAGGAGGCCCAGCATTTT. The genes are TRBV27 and TRBJ1-5, with TRBD1 identical over 7 bases. The CDR3 is 13 amino acids. Germline V CDR1 and CDR2: MNHEY, SMNVEV (reference sequence). With 5 bases clipped from V and 11 bases from J, the junction kept 9 bases outside the gene matches.